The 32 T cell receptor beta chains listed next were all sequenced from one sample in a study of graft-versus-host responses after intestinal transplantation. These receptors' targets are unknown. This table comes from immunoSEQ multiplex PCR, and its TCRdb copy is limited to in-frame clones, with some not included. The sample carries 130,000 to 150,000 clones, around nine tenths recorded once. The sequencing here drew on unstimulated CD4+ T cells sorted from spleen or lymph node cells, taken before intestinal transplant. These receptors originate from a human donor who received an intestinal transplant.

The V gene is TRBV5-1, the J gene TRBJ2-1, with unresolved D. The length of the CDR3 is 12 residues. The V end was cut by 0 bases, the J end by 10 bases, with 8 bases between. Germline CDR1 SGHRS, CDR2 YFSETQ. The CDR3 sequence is CASSLAYTEQFF. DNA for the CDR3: TGCGCCAGCAGCTTGGCCTATACGGAGCAGTTCTTC.

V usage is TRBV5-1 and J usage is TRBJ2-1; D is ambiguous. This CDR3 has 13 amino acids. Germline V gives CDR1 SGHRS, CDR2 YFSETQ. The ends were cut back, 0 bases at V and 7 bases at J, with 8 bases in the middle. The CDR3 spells CASSLGGVNEQFF. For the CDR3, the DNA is TGCGCCAGCAGCTTGGGTGGGGTGAATGAGCAGTTCTTC.

The CDR3 DNA follows: TGTGCCAGCAGTTACCTCCCCGGGGGAGGAGGCAATCAGCCCCAGCATTTT. The encoded protein is CASSYLPGGGGNQPQHF. This chain joins TRBV28 and TRBJ1-5; weak D call: TRBD1 (5 bases). V lost 4 bases and J lost 2, with 18 bases in between. The germline CDR1 and CDR2 sequences are MDHEN and SYDVKM. The CDR3 loop spans 17 amino acids.

This CDR3 is CASSPTGVYGYTF. CDR3 in DNA: TGTGCCAGCAGTCCGACAGGCGTCTATGGCTACACCTTC. This chain joins TRBV6-1 and TRBJ1-2; TRBD1 might be the D (6 bases). This CDR3 has 13 amino acids. V was clipped by 5 bases and J by 4 bases, with 11 bases between them. From germline, CDR1 is MNHNS and CDR2 SASEGT.

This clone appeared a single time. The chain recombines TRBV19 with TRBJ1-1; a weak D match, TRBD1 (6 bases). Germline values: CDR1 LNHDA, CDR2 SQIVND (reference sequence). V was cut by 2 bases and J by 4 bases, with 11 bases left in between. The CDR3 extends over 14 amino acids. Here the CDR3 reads CASSILGARTEAFF. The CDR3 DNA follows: TGTGCCAGTAGTATACTGGGGGCACGCACTGAAGCTTTCTTT.

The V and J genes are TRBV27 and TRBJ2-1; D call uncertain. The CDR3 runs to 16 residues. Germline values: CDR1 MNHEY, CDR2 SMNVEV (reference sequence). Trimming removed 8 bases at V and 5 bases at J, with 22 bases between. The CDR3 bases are TGTGCCAGCCGAGATCCGGCCGGCTCGCGAGACAATGAGCAGTTCTTC. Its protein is CASRDPAGSRDNEQFF.

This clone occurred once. The CDR3 coding sequence is TGCGCCAGCAGCCAAGAGGCCGGGACTAGCGGGAGGAATCTGGAGACCCAGTACTTC. Protein sequence: CASSQEAGTSGRNLETQYF. The rearrangement links TRBV4-3 to TRBJ2-5; 15 bases match TRBD2. Germline assignment: CDR1 LGHNA and CDR2 YSLEER. The ends lost 0 bases at V and 5 bases at J; junction bases unmatched: 10. The CDR3 is 19 amino acids.

The CDR3 spells CASSVATSGIAGELFF. Written as DNA, the CDR3 is TGTGCCAGCAGCGTAGCTACTAGCGGGATTGCCGGGGAGCTGTTTTTT. V gene TRBV9 combines with J gene TRBJ2-2, with 10 bases that match TRBD2. The V gene's germline CDR1 is SGDLS and CDR2 YYNGEE. This CDR3 has 16 amino acids. J lost 6 bases, V lost 0 bases, and 5 bases had no gene match.

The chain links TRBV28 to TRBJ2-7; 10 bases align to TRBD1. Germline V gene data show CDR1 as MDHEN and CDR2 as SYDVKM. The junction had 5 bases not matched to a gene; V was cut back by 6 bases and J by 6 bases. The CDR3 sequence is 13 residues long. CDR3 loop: CASSSGTGVEQYF. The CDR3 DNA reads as TGTGCCAGCAGCTCCGGGACAGGGGTCGAGCAGTACTTC. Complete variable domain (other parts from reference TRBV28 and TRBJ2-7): DVKVTQSSRYLVKRTGEKVFLECVQDMDHENMFWYRQDPGLGLRLIYFSYDVKMKEKGDIPEGYSVSREKKERFSLILESASTNQTSMYLCASSSGTGVEQYFGPGTRLTVT.

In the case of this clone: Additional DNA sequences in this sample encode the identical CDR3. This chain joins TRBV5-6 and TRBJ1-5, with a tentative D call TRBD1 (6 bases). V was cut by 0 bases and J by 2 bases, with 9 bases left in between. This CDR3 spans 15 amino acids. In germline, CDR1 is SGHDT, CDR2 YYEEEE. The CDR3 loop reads CASSLAGVGNQPQHF. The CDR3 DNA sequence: TGTGCCAGCAGCTTGGCAGGGGTAGGCAATCAGCCCCAGCATTTT.

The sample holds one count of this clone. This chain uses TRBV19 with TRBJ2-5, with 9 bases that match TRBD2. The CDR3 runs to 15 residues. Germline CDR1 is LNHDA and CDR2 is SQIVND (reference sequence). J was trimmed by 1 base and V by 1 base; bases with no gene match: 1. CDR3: CASSIGLAAQETQYF. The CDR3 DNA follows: TGTGCCAGTAGTATAGGACTAGCGGCCCAAGAGACCCAGTACTTC.

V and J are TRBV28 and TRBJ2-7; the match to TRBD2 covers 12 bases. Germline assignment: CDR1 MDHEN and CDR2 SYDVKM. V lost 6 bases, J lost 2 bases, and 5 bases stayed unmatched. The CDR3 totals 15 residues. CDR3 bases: TGTGCCAGCAGGCCGACTAGCGGGGGACCCTACGAGCAGTACTTC. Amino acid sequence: CASRPTSGGPYEQYF. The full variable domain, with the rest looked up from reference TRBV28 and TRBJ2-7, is DVKVTQSSRYLVKRTGEKVFLECVQDMDHENMFWYRQDPGLGLRLIYFSYDVKMKEKGDIPEGYSVSREKKERFSLILESASTNQTSMYLCASRPTSGGPYEQYFGPGTRLTVT.

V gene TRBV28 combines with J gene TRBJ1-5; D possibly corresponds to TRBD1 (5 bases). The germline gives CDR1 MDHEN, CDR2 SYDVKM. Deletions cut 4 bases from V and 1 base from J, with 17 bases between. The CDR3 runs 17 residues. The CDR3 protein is CASSSATGGVSNQPQHF. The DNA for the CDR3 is TGTGCCAGCAGTTCTGCTACTGGGGGAGTGAGCAATCAGCCCCAGCATTTT.

CDR3 DNA sequence: TGCAGCGTTGAAAGGGGAAGCCGGGGCCAAGAGACCCAGTACTTC. This translates into CSVERGSRGQETQYF. V gene TRBV29-1 combines with J gene TRBJ2-5; D could derive from TRBD1 or TRBD2 (5 bases each). The CDR3 is made up of 15 amino acids. Germline V CDR1 and CDR2: SQVTM, ANQGSEA. Trimming took off 2 bases at V and 1 base at J, with 14 bases between the two ends. Complete variable domain (other parts from reference TRBV29-1 and TRBJ2-5): SAVISQKPSRDICQRGTSLTIQCQVDSQVTMMFWYRQQPGQSLTLIATANQGSEATYESGFVIDKFPISRPNLTFSTLTVSNMSPEDSSIYLCSVERGSRGQETQYFGPGTRLLVL.

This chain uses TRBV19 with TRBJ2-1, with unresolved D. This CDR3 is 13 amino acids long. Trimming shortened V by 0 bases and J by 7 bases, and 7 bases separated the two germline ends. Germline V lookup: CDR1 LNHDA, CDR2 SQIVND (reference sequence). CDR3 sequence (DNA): TGTGCCAGTAGTATAGATCGTTTGAATGAGCAGTTCTTC. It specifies CASSIDRLNEQFF.

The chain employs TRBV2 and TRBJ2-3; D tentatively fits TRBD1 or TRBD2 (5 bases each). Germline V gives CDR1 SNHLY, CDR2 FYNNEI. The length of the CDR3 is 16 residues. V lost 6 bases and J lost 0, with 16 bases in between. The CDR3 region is CASRRDRPTSTDTQYF. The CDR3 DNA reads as TGTGCCAGCAGAAGGGACCGACCTACTAGCACAGATACGCAGTATTTT.

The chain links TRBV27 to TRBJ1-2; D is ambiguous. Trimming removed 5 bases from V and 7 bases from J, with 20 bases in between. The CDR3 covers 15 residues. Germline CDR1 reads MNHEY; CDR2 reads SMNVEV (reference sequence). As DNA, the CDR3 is TGTGCCAGCAGTCCCACAGTTGCGGGTCGTTTTGGCTACACCTTC. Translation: CASSPTVAGRFGYTF.

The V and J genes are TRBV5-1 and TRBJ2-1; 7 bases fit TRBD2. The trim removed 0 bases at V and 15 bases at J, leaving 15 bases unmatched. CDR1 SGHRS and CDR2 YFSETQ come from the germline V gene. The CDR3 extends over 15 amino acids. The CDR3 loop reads CASSLEPGRAEPLFF. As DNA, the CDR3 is TGCGCCAGCAGCTTGGAACCTGGGAGGGCGGAGCCTTTGTTCTTC.

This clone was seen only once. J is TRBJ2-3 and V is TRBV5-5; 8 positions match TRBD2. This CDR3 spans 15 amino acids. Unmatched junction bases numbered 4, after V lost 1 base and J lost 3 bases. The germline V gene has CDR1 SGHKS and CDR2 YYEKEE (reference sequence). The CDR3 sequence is CASSLRVAGTDTQYF. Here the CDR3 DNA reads TGTGCCAGCAGCTTGAGAGTAGCGGGAACAGATACGCAGTATTTT.

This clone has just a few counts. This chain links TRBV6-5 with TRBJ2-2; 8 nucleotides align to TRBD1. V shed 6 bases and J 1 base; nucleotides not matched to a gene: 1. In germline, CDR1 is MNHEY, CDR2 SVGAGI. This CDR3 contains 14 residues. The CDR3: CASRDRGNTGELFF. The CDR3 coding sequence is TGTGCCAGCAGAGACAGGGGGAACACCGGGGAGCTGTTTTTT.

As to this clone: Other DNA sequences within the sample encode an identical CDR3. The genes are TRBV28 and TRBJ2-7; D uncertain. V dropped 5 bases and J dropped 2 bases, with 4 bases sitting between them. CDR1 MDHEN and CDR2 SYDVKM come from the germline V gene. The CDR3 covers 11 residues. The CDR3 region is CASSRPYEQYF. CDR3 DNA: TGTGCCAGCAGTCGCCCCTACGAGCAGTACTTC.

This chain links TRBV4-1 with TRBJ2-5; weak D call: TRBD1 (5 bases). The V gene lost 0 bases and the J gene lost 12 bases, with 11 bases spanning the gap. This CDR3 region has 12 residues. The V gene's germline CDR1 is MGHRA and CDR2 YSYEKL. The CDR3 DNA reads TGCGCCAGCAGCCAAGAAGGACACCCGAAGTACTTC. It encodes CASSQEGHPKYF.

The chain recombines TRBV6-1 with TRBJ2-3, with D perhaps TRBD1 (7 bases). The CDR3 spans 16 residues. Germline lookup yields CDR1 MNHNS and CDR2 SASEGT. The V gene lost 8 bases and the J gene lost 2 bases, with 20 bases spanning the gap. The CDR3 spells CASGEAGGRNTDTQYF. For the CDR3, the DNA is TGTGCCAGCGGAGAAGCAGGGGGGCGGAACACAGATACGCAGTATTTT.

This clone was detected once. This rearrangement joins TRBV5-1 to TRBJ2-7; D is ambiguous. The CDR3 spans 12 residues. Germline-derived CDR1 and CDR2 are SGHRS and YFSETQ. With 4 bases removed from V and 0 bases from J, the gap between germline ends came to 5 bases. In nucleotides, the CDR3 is TGCGCCAGCAGCCTTACCTCCTACGAGCAGTACTTC. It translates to CASSLTSYEQYF.

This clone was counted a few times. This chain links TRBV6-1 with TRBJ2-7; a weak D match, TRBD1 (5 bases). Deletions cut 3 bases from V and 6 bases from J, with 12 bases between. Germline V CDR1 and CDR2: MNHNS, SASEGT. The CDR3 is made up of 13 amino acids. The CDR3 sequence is CASSDRTPLEQYF. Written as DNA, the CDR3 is TGTGCCAGCAGTGATAGGACACCCCTCGAGCAGTACTTC.

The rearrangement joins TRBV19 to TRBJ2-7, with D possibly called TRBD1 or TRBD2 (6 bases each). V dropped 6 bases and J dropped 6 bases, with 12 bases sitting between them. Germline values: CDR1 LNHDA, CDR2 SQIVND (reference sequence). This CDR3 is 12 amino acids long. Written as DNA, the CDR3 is TGTGCCAGTAGGGGTGGAGGGGGCGAGCAGTACTTC. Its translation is CASRGGGGEQYF.

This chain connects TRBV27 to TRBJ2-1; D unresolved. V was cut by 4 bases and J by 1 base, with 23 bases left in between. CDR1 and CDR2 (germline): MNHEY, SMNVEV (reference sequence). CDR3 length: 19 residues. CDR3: CASSSSTLWTDFSYNEQFF. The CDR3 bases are TGTGCCAGCAGTTCCTCCACCCTTTGGACCGACTTTTCCTACAATGAGCAGTTCTTC.

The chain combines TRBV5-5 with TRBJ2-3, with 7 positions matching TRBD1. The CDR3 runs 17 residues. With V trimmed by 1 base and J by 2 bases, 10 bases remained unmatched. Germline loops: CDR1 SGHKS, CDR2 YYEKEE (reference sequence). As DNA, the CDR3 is TGTGCCAGCAGCTTGACCCCGACAGGGTTCTACACAGATACGCAGTATTTT. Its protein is CASSLTPTGFYTDTQYF.

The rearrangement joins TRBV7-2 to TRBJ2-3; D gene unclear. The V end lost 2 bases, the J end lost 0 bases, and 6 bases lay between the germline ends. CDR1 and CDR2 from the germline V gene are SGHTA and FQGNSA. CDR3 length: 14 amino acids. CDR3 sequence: CASSLISSTDTQYF. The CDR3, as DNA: TGTGCCAGCAGCTTAATTTCTAGCACAGATACGCAGTATTTT.

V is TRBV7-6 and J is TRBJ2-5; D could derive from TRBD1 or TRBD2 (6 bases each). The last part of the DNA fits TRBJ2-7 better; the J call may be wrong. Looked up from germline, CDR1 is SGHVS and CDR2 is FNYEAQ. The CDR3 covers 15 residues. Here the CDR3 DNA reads TGTGCCAGCAGCTTAGAGGGGGGACCATCCTACGAGCAGTACTTC. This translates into CASSLEGGPSYEQYF.

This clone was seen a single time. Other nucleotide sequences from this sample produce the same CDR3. The DNA of the CDR3 is TGTGCCAGCAGCTCAGGACGGAACACTGAAGCTTTCTTT. It yields the protein CASSSGRNTEAFF. The chain employs TRBV5-4 and TRBJ1-1; D is unresolved. Germline V gene sequence: CDR1 SGHNT, CDR2 YYREEE (reference sequence). The CDR3 covers 13 residues. V gave up 3 bases and J gave up 1 base, with 7 bases separating them.

CDR3 sequence reads: CASSLYGTTDTQYF. The CDR3 DNA sequence: TGTGCCAGCAGTTTGTATGGGACCACAGATACGCAGTATTTT. This sequence joins TRBV28 and TRBJ2-3; D might be TRBD1 or TRBD2, each matching 5 bases. CDR3 length: 14 residues. In germline, CDR1 is MDHEN, CDR2 SYDVKM. The V gene lost 3 bases and the J gene lost 2 bases, with 9 bases spanning the gap.